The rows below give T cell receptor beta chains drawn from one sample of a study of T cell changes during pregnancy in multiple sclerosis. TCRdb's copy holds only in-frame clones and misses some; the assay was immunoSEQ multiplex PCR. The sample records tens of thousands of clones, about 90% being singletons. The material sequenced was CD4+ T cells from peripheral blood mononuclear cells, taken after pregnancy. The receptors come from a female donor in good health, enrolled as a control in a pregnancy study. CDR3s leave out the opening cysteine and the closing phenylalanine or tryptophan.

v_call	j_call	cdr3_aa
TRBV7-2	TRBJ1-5	ASSVSGGNQPQH
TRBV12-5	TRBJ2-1	ASGLYTSGGNEQF
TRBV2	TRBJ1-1	ASGNRDMWTEAF
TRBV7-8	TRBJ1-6	ASSYSLHKGSSYNSPLH
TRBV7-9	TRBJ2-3	ASSPTSGGTDTQY
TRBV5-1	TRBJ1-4	ASMFQNNEKLF
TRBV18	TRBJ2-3	ASSPLSLAGGTDTQY
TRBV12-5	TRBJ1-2	ASGLVLGQGVPNYGYT
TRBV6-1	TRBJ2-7	ASSERDRDHEQY
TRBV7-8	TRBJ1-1	ASSRDRVLNTEAF
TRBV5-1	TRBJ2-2	ASSLNGELF
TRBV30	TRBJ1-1	AWTPAGDTEAF
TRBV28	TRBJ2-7	ASTPGGATWGEQY
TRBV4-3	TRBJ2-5	ASSQGTGLETQY
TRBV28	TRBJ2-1	ASKIQGNEQF
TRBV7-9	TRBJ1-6	ASSSPGGLQESPLH
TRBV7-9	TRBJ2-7	ASSLGVAGYEQY
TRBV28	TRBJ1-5	ASSVSRGSQPQH
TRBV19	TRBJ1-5	ASKGGQNSNQPQH
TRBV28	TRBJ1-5	ASSAGTGGNQPQH
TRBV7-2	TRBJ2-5	ASSFLPGLAETQY
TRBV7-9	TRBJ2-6	ASSQFGQSGANVLT
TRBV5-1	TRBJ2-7	ASSLLGQGNEQY
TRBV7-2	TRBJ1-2	ASSPIGQGGGYT
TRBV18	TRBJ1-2	ASSPQAGYT
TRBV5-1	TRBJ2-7	ASSSGP
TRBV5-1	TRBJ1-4	ASSLIGGNEKLF
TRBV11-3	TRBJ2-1	ASSAKQGRNEQF
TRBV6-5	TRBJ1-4	ASGRGDEKLF
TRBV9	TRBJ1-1	ASSVDSGNTEAF
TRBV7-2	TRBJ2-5	ASSLGLAGGGAQY
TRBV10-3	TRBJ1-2	AISTTANYGYT
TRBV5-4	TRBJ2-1	ASSTGTVETNEQF
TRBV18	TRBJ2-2	ASGEQGRGTGELF
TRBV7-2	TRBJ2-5	ASSLIPGGAETQY
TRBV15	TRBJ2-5	ATSRDSRVETQY
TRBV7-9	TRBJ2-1	ASSLSKIGNEQF
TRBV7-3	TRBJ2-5	ASSLNSIGETQY
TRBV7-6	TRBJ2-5	ASSLSFGGETQY